One T cell receptor beta chain is described in this entry. The CDR3 has 20 amino acids. Sequencing used immunoSEQ multiplex PCR; TCRdb keeps in-frame clones, though not all of them. The sample lists 75,000 to 100,000 clones, about 95% occurring once. These data belong to a study of technical replicates of blood from a few donors. The V call is TRBV21-1, the J call TRBJ1-2; TRBD1 is taken as the D call from the table, unchecked against the DNA. TRBV21-1 is annotated as a pseudogene. This TCR derives from a human donor in good health. The sequencing input was T cells isolated from PBMCs. The CDR3 region is CASSKEEWRGHLFPTYGYTF. CDR3 nucleotides: TGTGCCAGCAGCAAAGAGGAGTGGAGGGGGCATTTATTTCCTACCTATGGCTACACCTTC.